The 25 T cell receptor beta chains given below trace back to one sample, sequenced in a study of shared clonotypes between healthy human individuals. Profiling relied on immunoSEQ multiplex PCR, and the TCRdb table lists in-frame clones only, not all of them. The sample comprises some 120,000 clones, around 65% of which are singletons, and roughly 23% rests with the top ten. The sequenced material came from memory CD8+ T cells sorted from blood. Subset meaning: CD45RO+ cells pooled with CCR7-negative TemRA cells. These receptors were collected from a woman aged 25 to 45 in good health.

The chain recombines TRBV6-4 with TRBJ2-1; 9 bases align to TRBD1. V was pared by 3 bases and J by 7 bases, with 4 bases of the junction left unmatched. The CDR3 totals 14 residues. Per germline, CDR1 MRHNA and CDR2 SNTAGT. The CDR3 nucleotides are TGTGCCAGCAGTGAGGCGACAGGGGGAAATGAGCAGTTCTTC. Protein sequence: CASSEATGGNEQFF.

For this clone: The same CDR3 is also encoded by other DNA sequences in this sample. The chain has TRBV4-1 and TRBJ1-5; D call uncertain. The CDR3 is made up of 14 amino acids. The V and J ends lost 0 bases and 4 bases respectively, with 7 bases between them. Germline CDR1 reads MGHRA; CDR2 reads YSYEKL. CDR3 protein: CASSQDEGNQPQHF. The CDR3 DNA reads TGCGCCAGCAGCCAAGACGAGGGTAATCAGCCCCAGCATTTT.

This clone has a handful of counts. V is TRBV7-9 and J is TRBJ1-5; D may be TRBD1 (5 bases). The CDR3 has 15 amino acids. V gave up 1 base and J gave up 7 bases, with 14 bases separating them. CDR1 is SEHNR, CDR2 FQNEAQ, per germline (reference sequence). In nucleotides, the CDR3 is TGTGCCAGCAGCTTAGACGTGGGGCCGGGGCAGCCCCAGCATTTT. Translation gives CASSLDVGPGQPQHF.

This clone was counted between two and nine times. At one end the junction does not follow the germline gene, possibly because of a read error. The chain is built from TRBV28 and TRBJ2-1; D not certain. The CDR3 runs 14 residues. CDR1 and CDR2 (germline): MDHEN, SYDVKM. CDR3 residues: CASGLDGLGNEQFF. The CDR3 DNA reads TGTGCCAGCGGTTTGGATGGGCTGGGGAATGAGCAGTTCTTC.

The CDR3: CASSMGRENTEAFF. CDR3 in DNA: TGTGCCAGTAGTATGGGACGGGAGAACACTGAAGCTTTCTTT. V and J are TRBV19 and TRBJ1-1; D may be TRBD1 (5 bases). Germline V gene data show CDR1 as LNHDA and CDR2 as SQIVND (reference sequence). This CDR3 is 14 amino acids long. V dropped 3 bases and J dropped 1 base, with 9 bases sitting between them. The variable domain in full, with the rest retrieved from reference TRBV19 and TRBJ1-1, is DGGITQSPKYLFRKEGQNVTLSCEQNLNHDAMYWYRQDPGQGLRLIYYSQIVNDFQKGDIAEGYSVSREKKESFPLTVTSAQKNPTAFYLCASSMGRENTEAFFGQGTRLTVV.

This clone is a singleton in its sample. In DNA form, the CDR3 reads TGTGCCAGCAGGACAAGCGGGAGTACCTACGAGCAGTACTTC. It yields the protein CASRTSGSTYEQYF. The rearrangement uses TRBV13 and TRBJ2-7; TRBD2 agrees at 8 bases. V was clipped by 6 bases and J by 2 bases; unmatched bases: 6. CDR1 is PRHDT and CDR2 is FYEKMQ in the germline V gene (reference sequence). This CDR3 contains 14 residues.

This chain joins TRBV30 and TRBJ1-1; D may be TRBD1 (6 bases). The ends were cut back, 4 bases at V and 7 bases at J, with 16 bases in the middle. The germline gives CDR1 GTSNPN, CDR2 SVGIG (reference sequence). This CDR3 is 13 amino acids long. CDR3 bases: TGTGCCTGGACGACCCGGGGGCCGGATGAAGCTTTCTTT. Translation gives CAWTTRGPDEAFF. The full variable domain, in which reference TRBV30 and TRBJ1-1 provide the parts outside the CDR3, is SQTIHQWPATLVQPVGSPLSLECTVEGTSNPNLYWYRQAAGRGLQLLFYSVGIGQISSEVPQNLSASRPQDRQFILSSKKLLLSDSGFYLCAWTTRGPDEAFFGQGTRLTVV.

The V gene is TRBV19, the J gene TRBJ1-2, with D perhaps TRBD1 (6 bases). The germline V and J ends were trimmed by 7 bases and 0 bases, with 12 bases remaining between them. The CDR3 spans 14 residues. CDR1 LNHDA and CDR2 SQIVND come from the germline V gene (reference sequence). CDR3 amino acids: CASTVGHANYGYTF. CDR3 DNA: TGTGCCAGTACCGTGGGACACGCTAACTATGGCTACACCTTC. Full variable domain (missing parts from reference TRBV19 and TRBJ1-2): DGGITQSPKYLFRKEGQNVTLSCEQNLNHDAMYWYRQDPGQGLRLIYYSQIVNDFQKGDIAEGYSVSREKKESFPLTVTSAQKNPTAFYLCASTVGHANYGYTFGSGTRLTVV.

The chain combines TRBV15 with TRBJ1-4, with 7 bases aligning to TRBD1. With 6 bases clipped from V and 4 bases from J, the junction kept 8 bases outside the gene matches. CDR1 is LNHNV and CDR2 is YYDKDF in the germline V gene (reference sequence). This CDR3 spans 15 amino acids. CDR3 DNA sequence: TGTGCCACCAGAGACAGGGCAGGGCGTAATGAAAAACTGTTTTTT. Protein: CATRDRAGRNEKLFF. Based on the CDR3 plus reference TRBV15 and TRBJ1-4, the full variable domain is DAMVIQNPRYQVTQFGKPVTLSCSQTLNHNVMYWYQQKSSQAPKLLFHYYDKDFNNEADTPDNFQSRRPNTSFCFLDIRSPGLGDTAMYLCATRDRAGRNEKLFFGSGTQLSVL.

The CDR3 loop is CASSPTGGGYGYTF. Here the CDR3 DNA reads TGTGCCAGCAGTCCCACAGGGGGCGGCTATGGCTACACCTTC. The rearrangement joins TRBV6-5 to TRBJ1-2, with 9 bases that match TRBD1. After removal of 5 bases from V and 4 bases from J, the junction contained 5 bases not matched to a gene. Germline-derived CDR1 and CDR2 are MNHEY and SVGAGI. This CDR3 is built from 14 residues.

The chain is built from TRBV30 and TRBJ1-2, with a possible D match to TRBD1 (5 bases). CDR1 and CDR2 from the germline V gene are GTSNPN and SVGIG (reference sequence). The CDR3 loop spans 10 amino acids. The V end lost 6 bases, the J end lost 5 bases, and 7 bases lay between the germline ends. The CDR3 spells CACDSYGYTF. Written as DNA, the CDR3 is TGTGCCTGTGACAGTTATGGCTACACCTTC.

The chain employs TRBV5-1 and TRBJ2-5; TRBD2 aligns across 11 bases. V lost 2 bases and J lost 9; bases outside the gene matches: 12. CDR1 is SGHRS, CDR2 YFSETQ, per germline. The CDR3 sequence is 16 residues long. The CDR3 here is CASSFTGTSGQGAQYF. CDR3 sequence (DNA): TGCGCCAGCAGCTTTACCGGGACTAGCGGCCAGGGGGCCCAGTACTTC.

The sample holds a few counts of this clone. V gene TRBV2 combines with J gene TRBJ1-3, with 8 bases aligning to TRBD1. The J segment lost 0 bases and the V segment lost 7 bases, leaving 2 bases of the junction unmatched. The CDR3 runs to 14 residues. Germline CDR1 is SNHLY and CDR2 is FYNNEI. The DNA for the CDR3 is TGTGCCAGCAAGGGACAGGTCTCTGGAAACACCATATATTTT. Protein sequence: CASKGQVSGNTIYF. The variable domain in full, with the rest retrieved from reference TRBV2 and TRBJ1-3, is EPEVTQTPSHQVTQMGQEVILRCVPISNHLYFYWYRQILGQKVEFLVSFYNNEISEKSEIFDDQFSVERPDGSNFTLKIRSTKLEDSAMYFCASKGQVSGNTIYFGEGSWLTVV.

This clone has just a few counts. J is TRBJ1-1 and V is TRBV6-4, with D maybe TRBD1 (5 bases). CDR3 length: 14 amino acids. Per germline, CDR1 MRHNA and CDR2 SNTAGT. V was trimmed by 5 bases and J by 3 bases, leaving 13 bases between them. DNA of the CDR3: TGTGCCAGCAGTACGGGACTGGATGACACTGAAGCTTTCTTT. Translation gives CASSTGLDDTEAFF.

This clone was counted only a few times. This chain joins TRBV27 and TRBJ2-1, with D possibly TRBD2 on 6 matching bases. This CDR3 spans 12 amino acids. Trimming left V 7 bases short and J 9 bases short, with 13 bases between. The germline V gene has CDR1 MNHEY and CDR2 SMNVEV (reference sequence). CDR3 coding DNA: TGTGCCAGCACCGGGGGAGCGCTTGAGCAGTTCTTC. It specifies CASTGGALEQFF.

This sequence joins TRBV27 and TRBJ2-1; D uncertain. V was pared by 4 bases and J by 0 bases, with 7 bases between. Germline values: CDR1 MNHEY, CDR2 SMNVEV (reference sequence). This CDR3 is 14 amino acids long. DNA of the CDR3: TGTGCCAGCAGTTCCCGGAGCTCCTACAATGAGCAGTTCTTC. This gives the protein CASSSRSSYNEQFF.

The chain has TRBV4-1 and TRBJ2-2, with 7 bases matching TRBD1. CDR1 MGHRA and CDR2 YSYEKL come from the germline V gene. The trim removed 1 base at V and 7 bases at J, leaving 9 bases unmatched. The CDR3 runs 16 residues. The DNA for the CDR3 is TGCGCCAGCAGCCAAGCGGGAAGGGGGCGCGGCGGGGAGCTGTTTTTT. It encodes CASSQAGRGRGGELFF.

This clone was recorded many times. The J gene is TRBJ2-7, the V gene TRBV27, with a tentative D call TRBD2 (5 bases). CDR1 and CDR2 from the germline V gene are MNHEY and SMNVEV (reference sequence). The ends were cut back, 6 bases at V and 0 bases at J, with 21 bases in the middle. The CDR3 consists of 17 residues. The CDR3 spells CASSPIRTYEGSYEQYF. CDR3 bases: TGTGCCAGCAGCCCAATACGGACGTACGAGGGCTCCTACGAGCAGTACTTC.

The chain recombines TRBV5-6 with TRBJ1-1; D perhaps matches TRBD1 (6 bases). The CDR3 consists of 19 residues. Germline assignment: CDR1 SGHDT and CDR2 YYEEEE. Trimming cost V 0 bases and J 4 bases, with 25 bases left between them. CDR3 amino acids: CASSLERTAEHYRSTEAFF. The CDR3 DNA reads as TGTGCCAGCAGCTTGGAAAGGACAGCAGAACACTATAGAAGCACTGAAGCTTTCTTT.

This clone was seen only a few times. The chain is built from TRBV9 and TRBJ1-2; possibly TRBD1 for D (6 bases). The CDR3 loop spans 14 amino acids. Germline lookup yields CDR1 SGDLS and CDR2 YYNGEE. The germline V and J ends were trimmed by 0 bases and 2 bases, with 8 bases remaining between them. CDR3 residues: CASSVGGHNYGYTF. Written as DNA, the CDR3 is TGTGCCAGCAGCGTAGGGGGGCACAACTATGGCTACACCTTC.

This clone was seen only once. The chain employs TRBV23-1 and TRBJ2-3, with 7 positions matching TRBD2. TRBV23-1 is an open reading frame, and its role is uncertain. With 6 bases clipped from V and 3 bases from J, the junction kept 9 bases outside the gene matches. The CDR3 totals 15 residues. CDR3 region: CASRLPGLPTDTQYF. CDR3 DNA: TGCGCCAGCAGGCTCCCGGGACTACCAACAGATACGCAGTATTTT.

The chain recombines TRBV28 with TRBJ2-6, with D perhaps TRBD1 or TRBD2 (7 bases each). The germline V and J ends were trimmed by 10 bases and 0 bases, with 16 bases remaining between them. From germline, CDR1 is MDHEN and CDR2 SYDVKM. The length of the CDR3 is 16 residues. CDR3 sequence (DNA): TGTGCCACAGGGGGGGGTCAACTCTCTGGGGCCAACGTCCTGACTTTC. Translated, it gives CATGGGQLSGANVLTF.

The chain uses TRBV7-9 and TRBJ2-7; no clear D gene. The ends were cut back, 5 bases at V and 2 bases at J, with 4 bases in the middle. Germline CDR1 is SEHNR and CDR2 is FQNEAQ (reference sequence). CDR3 size: 11 residues. The CDR3 reads CASSRTYEQYF. For the CDR3, the DNA is TGTGCCAGCAGCCGGACCTACGAGCAGTACTTC.

V and J are TRBV27 and TRBJ2-7; TRBD2 matches at 14 bases. J was trimmed by 4 bases and V by 5 bases; bases with no gene match: 7. The CDR3 contains 16 residues. The germline gives CDR1 MNHEY, CDR2 SMNVEV (reference sequence). The CDR3 sequence is CASSLGTSGRRYEQYF. CDR3 nucleotide sequence: TGTGCCAGCAGTCTCGGGACTAGCGGGAGAAGGTACGAGCAGTACTTC.

As to this clone: Given a much more abundant clone one base away, this may be a read error. This chain joins TRBV5-8 and TRBJ2-2, with a weak D call TRBD1 (6 bases). CDR3 length: 15 residues. The germline CDR1 and CDR2 sequences are SGHTS and YDEGEE. CDR3 DNA sequence: TGTGCCAGCAGCACCGGGACAACCAACACCGGGGCGCTGTTTTTT. This translates into CASSTGTTNTGALFF. The complete variable domain, with remaining parts taken from reference TRBV5-8 and TRBJ2-2, reads EAGVTQSPTHLIKTRGQQATLRCSPISGHTSVYWYQQALGLGLQFLLWYDEGEERNRGNFPPRFSGRQFPNYSSELNVNALELEDSALYLCASSTGTTNTGALFFGEGSRLTVL.